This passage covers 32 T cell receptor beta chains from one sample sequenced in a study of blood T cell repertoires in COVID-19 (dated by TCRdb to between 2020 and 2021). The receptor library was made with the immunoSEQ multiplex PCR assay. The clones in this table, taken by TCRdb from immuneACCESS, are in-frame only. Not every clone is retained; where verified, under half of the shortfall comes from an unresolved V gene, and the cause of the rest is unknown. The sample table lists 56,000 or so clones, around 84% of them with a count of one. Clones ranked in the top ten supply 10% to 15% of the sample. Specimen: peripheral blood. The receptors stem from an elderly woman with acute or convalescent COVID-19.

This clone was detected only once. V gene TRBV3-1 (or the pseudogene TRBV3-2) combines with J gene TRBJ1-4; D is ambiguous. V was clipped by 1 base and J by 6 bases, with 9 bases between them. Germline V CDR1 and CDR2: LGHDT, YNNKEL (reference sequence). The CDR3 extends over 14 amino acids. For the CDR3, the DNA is TGTGCCAGCAGCCAAGTCGGGTATGATGAAAAACTGTTTTTT. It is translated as CASSQVGYDEKLFF.

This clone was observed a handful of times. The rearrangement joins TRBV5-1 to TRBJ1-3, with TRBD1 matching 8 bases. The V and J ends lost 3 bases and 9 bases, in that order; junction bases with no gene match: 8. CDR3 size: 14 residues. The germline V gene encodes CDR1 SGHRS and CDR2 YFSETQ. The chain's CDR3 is CASSSTGGAGTIYF. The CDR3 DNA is TGCGCCAGCAGCTCAACAGGGGGTGCGGGCACCATATATTTT.

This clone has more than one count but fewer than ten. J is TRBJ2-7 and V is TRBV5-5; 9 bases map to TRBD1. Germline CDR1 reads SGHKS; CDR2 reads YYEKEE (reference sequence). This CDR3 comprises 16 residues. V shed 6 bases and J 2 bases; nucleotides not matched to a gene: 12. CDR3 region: CASTLGGTGITYEQYF. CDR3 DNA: TGTGCCAGCACCCTTGGTGGGACAGGGATAACCTACGAGCAGTACTTC.

The CDR3 reads CASSYLGGTSSYNEQFF. The DNA for the CDR3 is TGCGCCAGCAGCTACCTTGGGGGGACTAGCTCCTACAATGAGCAGTTCTTC. The chain combines TRBV5-1 with TRBJ2-1; 8 bases fit TRBD2. This CDR3 contains 17 residues. V trimming: 3 bases; J trimming: 0 bases; junction bases outside the gene matches: 8. CDR1 and CDR2 from the germline V gene are SGHRS and YFSETQ.

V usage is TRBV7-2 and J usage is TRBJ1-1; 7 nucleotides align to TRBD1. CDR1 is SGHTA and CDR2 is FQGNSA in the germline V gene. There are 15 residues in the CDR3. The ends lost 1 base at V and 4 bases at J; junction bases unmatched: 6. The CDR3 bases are TGTGCCAGCAGCTTAGACAGGGGCCGGGTCACTGAAGCTTTCTTT. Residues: CASSLDRGRVTEAFF.

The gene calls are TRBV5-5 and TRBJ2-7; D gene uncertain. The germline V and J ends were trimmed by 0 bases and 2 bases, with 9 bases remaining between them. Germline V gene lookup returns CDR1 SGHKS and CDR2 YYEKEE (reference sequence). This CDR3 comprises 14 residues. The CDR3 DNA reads TGTGCCAGCAGCTTGGCCGGCGGAACCTACGAGCAGTACTTC. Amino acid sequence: CASSLAGGTYEQYF.

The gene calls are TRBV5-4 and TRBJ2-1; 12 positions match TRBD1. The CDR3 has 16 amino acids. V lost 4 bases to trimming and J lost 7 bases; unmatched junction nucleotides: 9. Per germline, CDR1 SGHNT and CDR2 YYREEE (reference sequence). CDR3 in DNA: TGTGCCAGCAGCCCAGGCGGGACAGGGGGCTTTAATGAGCAGTTCTTC. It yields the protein CASSPGGTGGFNEQFF.

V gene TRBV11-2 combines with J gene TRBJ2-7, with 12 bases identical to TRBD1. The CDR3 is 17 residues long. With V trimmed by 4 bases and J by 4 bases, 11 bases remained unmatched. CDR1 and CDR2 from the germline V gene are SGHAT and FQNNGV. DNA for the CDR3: TGTGCCAGCAGCTCGCTGGCCGGGACAGGGGGCTTTTACGAGCAGTACTTC. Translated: CASSSLAGTGGFYEQYF.

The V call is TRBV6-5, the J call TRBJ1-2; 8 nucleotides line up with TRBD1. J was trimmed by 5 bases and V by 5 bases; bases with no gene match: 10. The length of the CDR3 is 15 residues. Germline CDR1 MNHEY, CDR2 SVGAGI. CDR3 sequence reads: CASSTNGQGGYGYTF. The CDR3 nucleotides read TGTGCCAGCAGTACTAACGGACAGGGCGGGTATGGCTACACCTTC.

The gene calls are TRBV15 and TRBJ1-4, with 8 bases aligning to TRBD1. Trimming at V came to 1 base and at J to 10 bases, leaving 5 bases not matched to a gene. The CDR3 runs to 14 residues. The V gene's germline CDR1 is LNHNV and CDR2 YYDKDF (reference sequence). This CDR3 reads CATSRGGQGGKLFF. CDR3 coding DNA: TGTGCCACCAGCAGAGGTGGACAGGGTGGAAAACTGTTTTTT.

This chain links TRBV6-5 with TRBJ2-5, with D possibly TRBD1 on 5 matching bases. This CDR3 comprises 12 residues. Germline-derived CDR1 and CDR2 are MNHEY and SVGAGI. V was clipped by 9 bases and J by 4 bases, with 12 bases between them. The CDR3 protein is CASETEGETQYF. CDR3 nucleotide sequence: TGTGCCAGTGAGACAGAAGGAGAGACCCAGTACTTC.

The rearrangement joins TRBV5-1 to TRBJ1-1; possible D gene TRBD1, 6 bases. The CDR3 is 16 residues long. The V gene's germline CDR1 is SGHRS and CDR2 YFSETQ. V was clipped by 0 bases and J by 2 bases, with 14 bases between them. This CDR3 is CASSLGNRDFNTEAFF. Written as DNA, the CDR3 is TGCGCCAGCAGCTTGGGAAACAGGGATTTCAACACTGAAGCTTTCTTT.

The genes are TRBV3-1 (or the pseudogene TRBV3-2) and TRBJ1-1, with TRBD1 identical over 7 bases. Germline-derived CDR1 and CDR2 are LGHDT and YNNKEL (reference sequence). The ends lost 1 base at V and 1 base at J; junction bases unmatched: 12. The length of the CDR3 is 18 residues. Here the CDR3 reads CASSQGPAAQGGNTEAFF. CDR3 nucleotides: TGTGCCAGCAGCCAAGGCCCCGCCGCTCAGGGGGGGAACACTGAAGCTTTCTTT.

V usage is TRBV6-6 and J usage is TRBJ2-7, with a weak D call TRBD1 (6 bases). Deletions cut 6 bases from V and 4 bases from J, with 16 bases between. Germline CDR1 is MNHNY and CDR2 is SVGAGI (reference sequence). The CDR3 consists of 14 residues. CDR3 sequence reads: CASSTGTSLYEQYF. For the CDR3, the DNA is TGTGCCAGCAGCACCGGGACATCTCTTTACGAGCAGTACTTC.

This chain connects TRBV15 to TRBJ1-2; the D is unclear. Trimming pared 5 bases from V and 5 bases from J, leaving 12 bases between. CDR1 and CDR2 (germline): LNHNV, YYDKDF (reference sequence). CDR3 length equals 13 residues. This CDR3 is CATSEQNLYGYTF. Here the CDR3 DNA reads TGTGCCACCAGCGAACAGAACCTTTATGGCTACACCTTC.

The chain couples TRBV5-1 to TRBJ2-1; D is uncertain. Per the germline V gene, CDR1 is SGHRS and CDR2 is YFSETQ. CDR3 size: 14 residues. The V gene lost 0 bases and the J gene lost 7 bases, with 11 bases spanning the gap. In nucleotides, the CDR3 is TGCGCCAGCAGCTTGGCGCTCGCTGCGAATGAGCAGTTCTTC. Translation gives CASSLALAANEQFF.

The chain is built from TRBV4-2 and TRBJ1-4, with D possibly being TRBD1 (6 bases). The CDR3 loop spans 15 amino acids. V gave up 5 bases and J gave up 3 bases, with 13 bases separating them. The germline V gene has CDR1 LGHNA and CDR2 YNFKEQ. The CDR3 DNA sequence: TGTGCCAGCAGCAACACGGACAGTTCTAATGAAAAACTGTTTTTT. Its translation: CASSNTDSSNEKLFF.

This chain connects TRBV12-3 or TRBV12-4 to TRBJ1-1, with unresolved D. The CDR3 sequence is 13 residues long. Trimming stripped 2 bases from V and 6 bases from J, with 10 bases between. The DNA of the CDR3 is TGTGCCAGCAGTTTAACCGGGAAGGCTGAAGCTTTCTTT. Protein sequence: CASSLTGKAEAFF.

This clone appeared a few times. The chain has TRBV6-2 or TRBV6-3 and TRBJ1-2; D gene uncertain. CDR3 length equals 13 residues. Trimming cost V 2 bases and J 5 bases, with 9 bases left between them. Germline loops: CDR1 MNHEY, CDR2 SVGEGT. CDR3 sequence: CASSYDREYGYTF. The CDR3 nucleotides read TGTGCCAGCAGTTACGACCGGGAGTATGGCTACACCTTC.

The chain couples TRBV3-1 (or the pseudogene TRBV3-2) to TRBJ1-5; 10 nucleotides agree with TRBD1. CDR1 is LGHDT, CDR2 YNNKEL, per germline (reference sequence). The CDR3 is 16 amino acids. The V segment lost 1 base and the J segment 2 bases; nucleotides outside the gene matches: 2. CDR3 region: CASSQAGTGGNQPQHF. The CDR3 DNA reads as TGTGCCAGCAGCCAAGCCGGGACAGGGGGCAATCAGCCCCAGCATTTT.

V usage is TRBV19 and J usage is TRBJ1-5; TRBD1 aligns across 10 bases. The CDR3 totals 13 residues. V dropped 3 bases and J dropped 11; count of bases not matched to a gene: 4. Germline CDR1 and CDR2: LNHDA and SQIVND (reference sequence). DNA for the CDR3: TGTGCCAGTAGTATTGTCGGACAGGGGGCCCAGCATTTT. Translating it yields CASSIVGQGAQHF.

The DNA of the CDR3 is TGTGCCAGCAGTTTAACGGGGGGCTACAATGAGCAGTTCTTC. It yields the protein CASSLTGGYNEQFF. V usage is TRBV27 and J usage is TRBJ2-1; 7 bases agree with TRBD2. Germline V gene sequence: CDR1 MNHEY, CDR2 SMNVEV (reference sequence). CDR3 length equals 14 residues. V lost 2 bases to trimming and J lost 3 bases; unmatched junction nucleotides: 1.

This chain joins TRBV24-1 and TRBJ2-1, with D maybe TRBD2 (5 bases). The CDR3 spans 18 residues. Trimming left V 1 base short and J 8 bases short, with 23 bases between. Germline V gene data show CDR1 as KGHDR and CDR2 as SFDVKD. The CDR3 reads CATSDFLVRALCRDEQFF. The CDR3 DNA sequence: TGTGCCACCAGTGATTTTTTGGTGAGGGCATTGTGTCGGGATGAGCAGTTCTTC.

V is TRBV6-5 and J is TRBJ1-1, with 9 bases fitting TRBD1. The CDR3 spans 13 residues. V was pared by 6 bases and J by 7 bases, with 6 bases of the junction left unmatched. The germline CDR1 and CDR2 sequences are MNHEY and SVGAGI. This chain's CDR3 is CASSTGTGNEAFF. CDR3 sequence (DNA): TGTGCCAGCAGCACCGGGACAGGGAATGAAGCTTTCTTT.

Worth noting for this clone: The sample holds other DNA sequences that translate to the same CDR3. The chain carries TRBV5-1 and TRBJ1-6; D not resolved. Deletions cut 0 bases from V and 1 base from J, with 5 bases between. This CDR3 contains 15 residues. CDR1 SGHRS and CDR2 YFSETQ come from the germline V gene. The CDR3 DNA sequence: TGCGCCAGCAGCTTGGATAGTTCCTATAATTCACCCCTCCACTTT. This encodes CASSLDSSYNSPLHF.

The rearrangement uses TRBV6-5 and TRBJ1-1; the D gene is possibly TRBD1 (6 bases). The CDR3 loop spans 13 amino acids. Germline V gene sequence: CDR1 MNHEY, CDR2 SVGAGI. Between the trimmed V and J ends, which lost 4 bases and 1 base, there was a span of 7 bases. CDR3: CASSWDKNTEAFF. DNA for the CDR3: TGTGCCAGCAGTTGGGACAAGAACACTGAAGCTTTCTTT.

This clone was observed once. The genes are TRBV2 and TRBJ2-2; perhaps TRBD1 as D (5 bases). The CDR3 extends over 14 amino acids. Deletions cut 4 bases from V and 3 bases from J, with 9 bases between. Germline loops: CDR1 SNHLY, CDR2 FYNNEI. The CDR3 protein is CASSGQGYTGELFF. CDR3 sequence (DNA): TGTGCCAGCAGTGGGCAGGGATACACCGGGGAGCTGTTTTTT.

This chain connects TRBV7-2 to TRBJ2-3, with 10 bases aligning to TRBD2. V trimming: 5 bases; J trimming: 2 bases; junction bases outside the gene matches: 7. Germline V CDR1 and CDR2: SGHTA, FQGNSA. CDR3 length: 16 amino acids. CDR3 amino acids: CASSRLSGGATDTQYF. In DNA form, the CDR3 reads TGTGCCAGCAGCCGCCTCAGCGGGGGGGCCACAGATACGCAGTATTTT. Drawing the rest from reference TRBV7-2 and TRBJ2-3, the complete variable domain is GAGVSQSPSNKVTEKGKDVELRCDPISGHTALYWYRQSLGQGLEFLIYFQGNSAPDKSGLPSDRFSAERTGGSVSTLTIQRTQQEDSAVYLCASSRLSGGATDTQYFGPGTRLTVL.

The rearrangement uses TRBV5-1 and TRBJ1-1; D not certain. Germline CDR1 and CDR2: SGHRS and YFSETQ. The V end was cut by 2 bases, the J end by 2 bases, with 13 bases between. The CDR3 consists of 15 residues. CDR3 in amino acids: CASSFEPRVNTEAFF. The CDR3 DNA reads TGCGCCAGCAGCTTCGAGCCGAGGGTTAACACTGAAGCTTTCTTT.

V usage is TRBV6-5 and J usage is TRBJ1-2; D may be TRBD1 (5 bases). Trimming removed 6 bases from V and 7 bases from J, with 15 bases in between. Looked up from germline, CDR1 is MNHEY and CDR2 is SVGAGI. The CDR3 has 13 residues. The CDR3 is CASRQTAGSGYTF. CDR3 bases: TGTGCCAGCAGACAGACAGCGGGGAGTGGCTACACCTTC.

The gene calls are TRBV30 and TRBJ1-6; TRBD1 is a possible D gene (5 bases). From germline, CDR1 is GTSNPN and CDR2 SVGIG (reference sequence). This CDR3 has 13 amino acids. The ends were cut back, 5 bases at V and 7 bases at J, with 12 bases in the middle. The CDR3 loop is CAWRGLINSPLHF. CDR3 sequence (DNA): TGTGCCTGGCGGGGACTGATAAATTCACCCCTCCACTTT.

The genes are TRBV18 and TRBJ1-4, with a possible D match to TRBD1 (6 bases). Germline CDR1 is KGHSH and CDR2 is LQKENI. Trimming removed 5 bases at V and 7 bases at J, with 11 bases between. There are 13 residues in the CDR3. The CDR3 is CASSSTGTEKLFF. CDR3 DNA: TGTGCCAGCTCATCCACAGGGACTGAAAAACTGTTTTTT. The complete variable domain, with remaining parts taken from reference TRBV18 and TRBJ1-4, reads NAGVMQNPRHLVRRRGQEARLRCSPMKGHSHVYWYRQLPEEGLKFMVYLQKENIIDESGMPKERFSAEFPKEGPSILRIQQVVRGDSAAYFCASSSTGTEKLFFGSGTQLSVL.